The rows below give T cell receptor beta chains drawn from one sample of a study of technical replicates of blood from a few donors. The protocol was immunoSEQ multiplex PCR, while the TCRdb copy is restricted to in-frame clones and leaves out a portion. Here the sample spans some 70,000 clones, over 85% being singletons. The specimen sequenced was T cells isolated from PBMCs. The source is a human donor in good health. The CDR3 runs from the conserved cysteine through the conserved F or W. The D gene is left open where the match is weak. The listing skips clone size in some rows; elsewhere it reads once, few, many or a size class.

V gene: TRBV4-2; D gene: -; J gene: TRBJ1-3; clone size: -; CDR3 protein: CASRTASGNTIYF; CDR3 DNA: TGTGCCAGCCGTACAGCCTCTGGAAACACCATATATTTT
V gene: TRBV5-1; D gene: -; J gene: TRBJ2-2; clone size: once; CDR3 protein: CASSRDIEGGELFF; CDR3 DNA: TGCGCCAGCAGCCGGGACATCGAGGGCGGGGAGCTGTTTTTT
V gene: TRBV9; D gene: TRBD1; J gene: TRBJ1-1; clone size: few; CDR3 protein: CASSVHPGGQGLMNTEAFF; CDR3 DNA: TGTGCCAGCAGCGTCCATCCCGGGGGACAGGGGTTGATGAACACTGAAGCTTTCTTT
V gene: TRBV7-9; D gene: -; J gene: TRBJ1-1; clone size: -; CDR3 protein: CASSLTVAEAFF; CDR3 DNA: TGTGCCAGCAGCTTAACGGTTGCCGAAGCTTTCTTT
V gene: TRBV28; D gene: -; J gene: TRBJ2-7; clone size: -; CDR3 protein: CASSSPGSGSYEQYF; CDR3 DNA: TGTGCCAGCAGTTCACCAGGTTCAGGCTCCTACGAGCAGTACTTC
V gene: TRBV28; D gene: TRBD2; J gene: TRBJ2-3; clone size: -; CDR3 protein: CASSLGLAQQYF; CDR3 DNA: TGTGCCAGCAGTTTAGGACTAGCTCAGCAGTATTTT
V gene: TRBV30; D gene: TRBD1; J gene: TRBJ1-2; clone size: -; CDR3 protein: CAWVRDRELETYGYTF; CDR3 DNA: TGTGCCTGGGTCCGGGACAGAGAGCTAGAAACCTATGGCTACACCTTC
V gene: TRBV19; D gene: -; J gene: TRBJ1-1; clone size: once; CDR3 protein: CASSIDREDTEAFF; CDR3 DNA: TGTGCCAGTAGTATAGACAGGGAGGACACTGAAGCTTTCTTT
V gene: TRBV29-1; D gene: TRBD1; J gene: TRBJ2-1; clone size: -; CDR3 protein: CSVGQGAYNEQFF; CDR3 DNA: TGCAGCGTTGGTCAGGGGGCGTACAATGAGCAGTTCTTC
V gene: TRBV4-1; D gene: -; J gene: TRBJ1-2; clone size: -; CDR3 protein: CASSQDAGASYGYTF; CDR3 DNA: TGCGCCAGCAGCCAAGACGCGGGGGCTAGTTATGGCTACACCTTC
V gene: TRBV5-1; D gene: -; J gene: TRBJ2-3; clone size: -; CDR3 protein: CASSLGLGRGTDTQYF; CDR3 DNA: TGCGCCAGCAGCTTGGGTCTGGGGCGCGGCACAGATACGCAGTATTTT
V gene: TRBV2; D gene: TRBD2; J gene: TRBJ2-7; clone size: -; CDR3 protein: CASCNSGRDYEQYF; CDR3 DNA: TGTGCCTCATGTAATAGCGGGAGGGACTACGAGCAGTACTTC